This TCR beta chain is drawn from a study of T-cell reconstitution after alpha-beta-depleted transplantation in children. Germline assignment: CDR1 SQVTM and CDR2 ANQGSEA. The CDR3 length is 15 residues. V lost 4 bases and J 8 bases, leaving 20 bases between the germline ends. Construction of the TCRbeta library involved unique molecular identifiers. TCRdb passed the PCR reads through MiXCR, listing each CDR3 protein once. The sample has some 140,000 distinct CDR3 sequences, roughly 10% seen once. This clonotype was counted ten times or more. The antigen remains undetermined. Study conclusions and caveats: Certain patients had high TCRbeta diversity at day 60, and it came from recipient T cells and thymic progenitors that survived. Several hundred expanded graft clones reportedly were the source of alpha-beta T cells about two months after transplant. The main origin of T-cell counts and diversity one year after transplant was newly produced T cells.

The gene calls are TRBV29-1 and TRBJ1-4; D call uncertain. This sequence originates from a girl under three years old who had a stem cell transplant for combined immunodeficiency, so the T cells may come from the graft donor. The sequencing here drew on PBMCs, mostly from graft donor cells, taken 180 days after TCRalphabeta/CD19-depleted stem cell transplant. The CDR3 reads CSVADALGLGEKLFF. DNA for the CDR3: TGCAGCGTTGCTGATGCCCTTGGACTGGGGGAAAAACTGTTTTTT.